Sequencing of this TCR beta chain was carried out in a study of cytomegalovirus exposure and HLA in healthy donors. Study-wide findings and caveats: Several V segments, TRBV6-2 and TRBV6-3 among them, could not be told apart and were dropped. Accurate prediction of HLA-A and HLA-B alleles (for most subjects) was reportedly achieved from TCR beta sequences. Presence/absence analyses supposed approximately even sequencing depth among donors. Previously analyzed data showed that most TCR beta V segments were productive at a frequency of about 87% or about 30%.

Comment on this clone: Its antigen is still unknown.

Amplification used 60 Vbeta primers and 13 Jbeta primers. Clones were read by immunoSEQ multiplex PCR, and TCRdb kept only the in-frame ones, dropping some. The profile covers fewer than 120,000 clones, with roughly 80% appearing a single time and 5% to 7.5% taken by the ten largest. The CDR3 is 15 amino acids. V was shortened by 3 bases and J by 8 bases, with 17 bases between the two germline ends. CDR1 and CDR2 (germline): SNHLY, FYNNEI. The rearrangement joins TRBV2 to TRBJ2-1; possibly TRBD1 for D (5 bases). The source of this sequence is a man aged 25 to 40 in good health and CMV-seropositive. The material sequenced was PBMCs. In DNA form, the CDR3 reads TGTGCCAGCAGTGAGACGCAGGGCGTTGGGGATGAGCAGTTCTTC. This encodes CASSETQGVGDEQFF.